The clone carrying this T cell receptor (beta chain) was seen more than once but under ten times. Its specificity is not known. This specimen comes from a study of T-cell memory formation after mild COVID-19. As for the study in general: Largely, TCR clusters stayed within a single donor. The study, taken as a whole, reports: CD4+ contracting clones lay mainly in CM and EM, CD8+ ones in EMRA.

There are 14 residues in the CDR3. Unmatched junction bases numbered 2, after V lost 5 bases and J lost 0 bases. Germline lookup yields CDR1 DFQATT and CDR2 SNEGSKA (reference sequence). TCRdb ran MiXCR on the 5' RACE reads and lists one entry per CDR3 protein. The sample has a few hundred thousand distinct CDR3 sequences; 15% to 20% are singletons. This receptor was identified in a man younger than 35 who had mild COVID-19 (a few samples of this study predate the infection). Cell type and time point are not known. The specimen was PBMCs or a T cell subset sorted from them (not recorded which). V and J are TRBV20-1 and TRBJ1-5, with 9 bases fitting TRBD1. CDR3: CSAWTGASNQPQHF. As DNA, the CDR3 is TGCAGTGCTTGGACAGGGGCTAGCAATCAGCCCCAGCATTTT.